A single sample gave rise to the 27 T cell receptor beta chains below, sequenced in a study of CXCR3-negative and CXCR3-positive naive CD8 T cells. Study-wide results and caveats: Hydrophobicity was higher for TRB CDR3s found in CXCR3-positive naive cells than in CXCR3-negative naive cells.

Their specific antigens are unknown. In preparing the TRB cDNA libraries, 5' RACE with UMI labels was used. TCRdb reprocessed the 5' RACE reads, with one entry per CDR3 protein and no DNA. Reported are under 85,000 distinct CDR3 sequences; the ten largest clones contain about 0.62%. The specimen sequenced was naive CXCR3+ CD8+ T cells from blood. Subset reported: CD45RO-CCR7+CD27+CD95- naive CD8+ T cells expressing CXCR3 (TNR3+). These receptors were obtained from a human donor in good health. Some clones in this sample may be carry-over from other donors' samples.

The V call is TRBV7-6, the J call TRBJ2-7; the D call from TCRdb, TRBD1, cannot be confirmed without DNA. CDR3 length: 15 amino acids. Per germline, CDR1 SGHVS and CDR2 FNYEAQ. CDR3 sequence: CASSSTWGLPDEQYF.

The genes are TRBV15 and TRBJ2-7. CDR1 LNHNV and CDR2 YYDKDF come from the germline V gene (reference sequence). CDR3 length: 15 amino acids. Here the CDR3 reads CATSGFRTGPHEQYF. Together with reference TRBV15 and TRBJ2-7, the CDR3 gives the full variable domain: DAMVIQNPRYQVTQFGKPVTLSCSQTLNHNVMYWYQQKSSQAPKLLFHYYDKDFNNEADTPDNFQSRRPNTSFCFLDIRSPGLGDTAMYLCATSGFRTGPHEQYFGPGTRLTVT.

The V gene is TRBV29-1, the J gene TRBJ1-2. CDR1 and CDR2 from the germline V gene are SQVTM and ANQGSEA. CDR3 size: 11 residues. The CDR3 region is CSVGDNYGYTF.

This chain links TRBV18 with TRBJ2-1. The CDR3 covers 13 residues. CDR1 is KGHSH and CDR2 is LQKENI in the germline V gene. The CDR3 is CASSPWTDPEQFF.

The V call is TRBV15, the J call TRBJ1-1. CDR3 size: 12 residues. Per the germline V gene, CDR1 is LNHNV and CDR2 is YYDKDF (reference sequence). CDR3 protein: CATSLPGLEAFF.

This rearrangement joins TRBV5-1 to TRBJ2-7; the TRBD1 assignment by TCRdb is unverifiable without DNA. CDR3 length equals 16 residues. Germline assignment: CDR1 SGHRS and CDR2 YFSETQ. CDR3 loop: CASSLLWDRASYEQYF.

This sequence joins TRBV18 and TRBJ2-2; TCRdb proposes TRBD2, but this gene call is untestable without DNA. CDR1 is KGHSH, CDR2 LQKENI, per germline. This CDR3 comprises 14 residues. This chain's CDR3 is CASSRQGGTGELFF.

CDR3 region: CASSPNPIVEAFF. V and J are TRBV7-3 and TRBJ1-1. In germline, CDR1 is SGHTA, CDR2 FQGTGA. This CDR3 has 13 residues.

This sequence joins TRBV6-6 and TRBJ2-7. From germline, CDR1 is MNHNY and CDR2 SVGAGI (reference sequence). This CDR3 comprises 13 residues. CDR3 in amino acids: CASSFSSSYEQYF.

The chain carries TRBV29-1 and TRBJ2-2; TCRdb's D call of TRBD2 is untestable without DNA. This CDR3 has 15 amino acids. Germline V gives CDR1 SQVTM, CDR2 ANQGSEA. CDR3: CSVPSYGVGTGELFF.

The J gene is TRBJ2-1, the V gene TRBV14; TCRdb designates TRBD2, a call that cannot be tested without DNA. The CDR3 sequence is 16 residues long. Germline CDR1 is SGHDN and CDR2 is FVKESK. CDR3 residues: CASSQDAGGPGNEQFF. Together with reference TRBV14 and TRBJ2-1, the CDR3 gives the full variable domain: EAGVTQFPSHSVIEKGQTVTLRCDPISGHDNLYWYRRVMGKEIKFLLHFVKESKQDESGMPNNRFLAERTGGTYSTLKVQPAELEDSGVYFCASSQDAGGPGNEQFFGPGTRLTVL.

The chain uses TRBV7-2 and TRBJ2-7. This CDR3 is built from 12 residues. The germline V gene has CDR1 SGHTA and CDR2 FQGNSA. CDR3: CASSPASYEQYF.

The rearrangement links TRBV12-2 to TRBJ2-7. TRBV12-2 represents a pseudogene. This CDR3 region has 12 residues. CDR3 sequence reads: CASRLVPYEQYF.

CDR3 in amino acids: CASSPPGQGADTQYF. This chain links TRBV12-3 or TRBV12-4 with TRBJ2-3; TCRdb's D call, TRBD1, is unchecked because there is no DNA. CDR3 length equals 15 residues.

This chain joins TRBV7-9 and TRBJ2-2; the D call from TCRdb, TRBD2, cannot be confirmed without DNA. CDR3 length: 16 residues. Germline CDR1 is SEHNR and CDR2 is FQNEAQ (reference sequence). CDR3 in amino acids: CASTYPSGGRTGELFF.

This rearrangement joins TRBV5-6 to TRBJ1-1. This CDR3 spans 12 amino acids. Germline CDR1 is SGHDT and CDR2 is YYEEEE. CDR3: CASSLDWSSAFF.

This chain links TRBV20-1 with TRBJ2-1; TCRdb picks TRBD2, but there is no DNA to check that call. The CDR3 consists of 17 residues. CDR1 and CDR2 (germline): DFQATT, SNEGSKA (reference sequence). The CDR3 reads CSADLAGGYPSYNEQFF.

The rearrangement links TRBV28 to TRBJ1-2; TCRdb outputs TRBD1, but without DNA this stays unchecked. Germline loops: CDR1 MDHEN, CDR2 SYDVKM. The CDR3 length is 19 residues. CDR3 loop: CASSPSNFLRQGTNYGYTF.

The CDR3 spells CASKGGSSYNEQFF. The chain employs TRBV27 and TRBJ2-1; the TRBD1 assignment by TCRdb is unverifiable without DNA. CDR3 length: 14 amino acids. The germline CDR1 and CDR2 sequences are MNHEY and SMNVEV (reference sequence).

The rearrangement uses TRBV20-1 and TRBJ1-5; TCRdb selects TRBD1, and the lack of DNA leaves this call unchecked. The CDR3 consists of 17 residues. Germline lookup yields CDR1 DFQATT and CDR2 SNEGSKA (reference sequence). CDR3 residues: CSAAGTGVFYSNQPQHF.

The V and J genes are TRBV5-1 and TRBJ2-1; the TRBD1 assignment by TCRdb is unverifiable without DNA. The CDR3 has 15 residues. Germline V gives CDR1 SGHRS, CDR2 YFSETQ. CDR3 sequence reads: CASTAGGGLYNERFF.

This chain uses TRBV7-6 with TRBJ1-5; TCRdb's D call of TRBD1 is untestable without DNA. The CDR3 covers 15 residues. CDR1 is SGHVS, CDR2 FNYEAQ, per germline. The CDR3 is CASSLFPGSNQPQHF.

The J gene is TRBJ2-7, the V gene TRBV12-3 or TRBV12-4; TCRdb's D call, TRBD2, is unchecked because there is no DNA. This CDR3 comprises 16 residues. The CDR3 reads CASSPKRGGREYEQYF.

The chain joins TRBV7-2 to TRBJ2-7; checking the TCRdb D call of TRBD2 is not possible without DNA. Germline V gene data show CDR1 as SGHTA and CDR2 as FQGNSA. This CDR3 region has 15 residues. CDR3 sequence reads: CASSLVAEANYEQYF.

The rearrangement joins TRBV29-1 to TRBJ2-7; no DNA is available, so the TRBD1 call from TCRdb remains unchecked. Per germline, CDR1 SQVTM and CDR2 ANQGSEA. The CDR3 has 14 residues. CDR3 sequence: CSVEGQGTTYEQYF.

The J gene is TRBJ1-1, the V gene TRBV27. The germline gives CDR1 MNHEY, CDR2 SMNVEV (reference sequence). The CDR3 totals 12 residues. CDR3 sequence: CASSRGRTEAFF.

The chain joins TRBV29-1 to TRBJ2-7; the D call of TRBD1 rests on TCRdb alone, since no DNA is present to check it. Germline V gives CDR1 SQVTM, CDR2 ANQGSEA. The CDR3 is 15 residues long. The CDR3 sequence: CSVEGEGDRVYEQYF.